The clone carrying this T cell receptor (beta chain) was counted a few times. This specimen comes from a study of blood T cells in healthy people across ages. The use of a sample-barcoded 5' primer and a J-beta primer mix characterized a second PCR of 7 to 11 cycles. TCRdb re-analysed the 5' RACE reads in MiXCR, keeping a single row per CDR3 protein. This table holds a few hundred thousand distinct CDR3 sequences, less than 30% found once. Trimming took off 6 bases at V and 6 bases at J, with 14 bases between the two ends. This CDR3 has 14 residues. Source material: blood. This sequence originates from a woman aged 70-85 years in good health. This rearrangement joins TRBV12-3 or TRBV12-4 to TRBJ1-4, with D hard to call. The CDR3 is CASRLTRRDEKLFF. In nucleotides, the CDR3 is TGTGCCAGCAGACTGACCCGTCGAGATGAAAAACTGTTTTTT.